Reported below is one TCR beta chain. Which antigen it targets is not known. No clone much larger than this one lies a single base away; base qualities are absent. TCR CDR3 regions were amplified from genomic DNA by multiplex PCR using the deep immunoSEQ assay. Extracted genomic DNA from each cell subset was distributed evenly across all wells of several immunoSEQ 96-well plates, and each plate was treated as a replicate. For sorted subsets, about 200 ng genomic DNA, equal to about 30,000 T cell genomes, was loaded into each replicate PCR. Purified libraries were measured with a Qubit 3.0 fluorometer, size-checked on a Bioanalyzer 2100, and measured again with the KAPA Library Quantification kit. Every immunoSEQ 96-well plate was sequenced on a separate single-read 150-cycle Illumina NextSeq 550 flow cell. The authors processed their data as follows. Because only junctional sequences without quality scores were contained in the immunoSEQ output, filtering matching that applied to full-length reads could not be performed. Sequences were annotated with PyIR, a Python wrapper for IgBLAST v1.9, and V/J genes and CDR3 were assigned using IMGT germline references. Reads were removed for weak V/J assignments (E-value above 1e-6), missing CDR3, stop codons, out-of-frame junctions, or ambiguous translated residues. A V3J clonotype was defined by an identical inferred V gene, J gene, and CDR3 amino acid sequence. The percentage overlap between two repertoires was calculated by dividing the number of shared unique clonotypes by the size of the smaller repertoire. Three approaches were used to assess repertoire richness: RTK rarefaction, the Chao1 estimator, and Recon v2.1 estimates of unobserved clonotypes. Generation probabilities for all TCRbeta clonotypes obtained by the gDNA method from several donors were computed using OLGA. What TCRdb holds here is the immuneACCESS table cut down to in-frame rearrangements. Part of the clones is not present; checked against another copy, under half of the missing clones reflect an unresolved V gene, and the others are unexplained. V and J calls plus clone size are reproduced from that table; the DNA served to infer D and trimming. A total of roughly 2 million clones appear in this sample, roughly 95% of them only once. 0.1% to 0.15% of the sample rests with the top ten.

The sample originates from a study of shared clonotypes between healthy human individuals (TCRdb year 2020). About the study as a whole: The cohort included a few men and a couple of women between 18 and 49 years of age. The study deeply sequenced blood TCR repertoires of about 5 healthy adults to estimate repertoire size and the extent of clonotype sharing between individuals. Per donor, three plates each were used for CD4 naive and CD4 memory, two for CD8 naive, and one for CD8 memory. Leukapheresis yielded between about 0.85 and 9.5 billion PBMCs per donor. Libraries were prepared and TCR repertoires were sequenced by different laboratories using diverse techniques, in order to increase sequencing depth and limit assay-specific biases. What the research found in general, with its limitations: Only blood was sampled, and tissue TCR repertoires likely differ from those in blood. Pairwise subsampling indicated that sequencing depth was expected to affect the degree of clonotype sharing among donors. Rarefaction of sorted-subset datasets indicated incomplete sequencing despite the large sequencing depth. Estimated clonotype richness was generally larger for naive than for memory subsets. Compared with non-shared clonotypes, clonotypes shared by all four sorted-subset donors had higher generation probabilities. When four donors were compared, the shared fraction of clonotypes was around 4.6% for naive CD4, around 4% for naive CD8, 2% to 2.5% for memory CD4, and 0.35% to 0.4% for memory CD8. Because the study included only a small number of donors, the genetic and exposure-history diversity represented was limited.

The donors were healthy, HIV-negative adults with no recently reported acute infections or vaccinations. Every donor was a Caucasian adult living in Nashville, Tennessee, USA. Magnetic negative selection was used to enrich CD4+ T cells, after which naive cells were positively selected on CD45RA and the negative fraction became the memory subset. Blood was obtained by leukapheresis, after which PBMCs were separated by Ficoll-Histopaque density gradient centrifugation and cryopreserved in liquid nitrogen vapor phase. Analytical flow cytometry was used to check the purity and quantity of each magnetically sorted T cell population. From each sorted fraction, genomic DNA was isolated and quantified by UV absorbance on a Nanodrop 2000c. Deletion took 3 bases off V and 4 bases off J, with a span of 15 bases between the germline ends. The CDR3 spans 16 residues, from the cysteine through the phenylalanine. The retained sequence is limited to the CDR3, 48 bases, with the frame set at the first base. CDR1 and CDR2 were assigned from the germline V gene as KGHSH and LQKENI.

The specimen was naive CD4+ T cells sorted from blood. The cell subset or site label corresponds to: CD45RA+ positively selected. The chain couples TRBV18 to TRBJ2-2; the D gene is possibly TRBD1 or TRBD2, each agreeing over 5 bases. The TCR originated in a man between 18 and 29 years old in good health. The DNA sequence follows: TGTGCCAGCTCACCTCAGACCTGGGGGAGCACCGGGGAGCTGTTTTTT. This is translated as CASSPQTWGSTGELFF.